The 23 T cell receptor beta chains in this list originate from one sample, sequenced in a study of control samples from healthy donors and cancer patients. Generated by immunoSEQ multiplex PCR, the TCRdb table keeps only in-frame clones and is missing some. The table has about 61,000 clones, 90% seen once. The sequencing input was PBMCs. The receptors shown here come from a man aged 55-75 years with colorectal cancer.

The gene calls are TRBV29-1 and TRBJ2-7; D gene uncertain. Trimming left V 4 bases short and J 3 bases short, with 4 bases between. CDR3 length: 10 residues. Germline CDR1 SQVTM, CDR2 ANQGSEA. CDR3 in amino acids: CSVGDYEQYF. In DNA form, the CDR3 reads TGCAGCGTTGGGGACTACGAGCAGTACTTC.

CDR3: CASSMGQGVGETQYF. For the CDR3, the DNA is TGTGCCAGCAGTATGGGACAGGGGGTGGGAGAGACCCAGTACTTC. The chain joins TRBV6-5 to TRBJ2-5; 11 bases align to TRBD1. In germline, CDR1 is MNHEY, CDR2 SVGAGI. This CDR3 spans 15 amino acids. Trimming removed 5 bases from V and 4 bases from J; junction bases left unmatched: 6.

This clone was counted once. The chain uses TRBV5-1 and TRBJ2-5, with no clear D. The CDR3 is 15 residues long. The V and J ends lost 3 bases and 5 bases respectively, with 17 bases between them. Germline V gene data show CDR1 as SGHRS and CDR2 as YFSETQ. The CDR3 DNA reads TGCGCCAGCAGCTCGTCGGCGTTGGGCAGGGAGACCCAGTACTTC. Translated, it gives CASSSSALGRETQYF.

The chain combines TRBV6-6 with TRBJ1-1; D is ambiguous. The ends were cut back, 6 bases at V and 5 bases at J, with 13 bases in the middle. Germline loops: CDR1 MNHNY, CDR2 SVGAGI (reference sequence). This CDR3 has 13 amino acids. The CDR3 loop is CASREGSGTEAFF. Written as DNA, the CDR3 is TGTGCCAGCAGGGAAGGCTCTGGGACTGAAGCTTTCTTT.

This chain joins TRBV6-5 and TRBJ2-5; TRBD2 might be the D (6 bases). V shed 6 bases and J shed 1 base, with 9 bases lying between them. The CDR3 is 13 amino acids. Looked up from germline, CDR1 is MNHEY and CDR2 is SVGAGI. CDR3 DNA: TGTGCCAGCAGCCCGACTAGCCAAGAGACCCAGTACTTC. It yields the protein CASSPTSQETQYF.

V is TRBV4-1 and J is TRBJ1-4; weak D call: TRBD1 (5 bases). The CDR3 is made up of 16 amino acids. Germline V CDR1 and CDR2: MGHRA, YSYEKL. V lost 0 bases and J lost 2, with 10 bases in between. The DNA for the CDR3 is TGCGCCAGCAGCCAAGATAGGGCAGGGACTAATGAAAAACTGTTTTTT. This gives the protein CASSQDRAGTNEKLFF.

V and J are TRBV10-3 and TRBJ1-1, with D uncertain. Germline V gene data show CDR1 as ENHRY and CDR2 as SYGVKD. The CDR3 extends over 14 amino acids. The V end lost 6 bases, the J end lost 5 bases, and 16 bases lay between the germline ends. In DNA, the CDR3 is TGTGCCATCAGCGCATCCGAGGATCTAACTGAAGCTTTCTTT. Protein: CAISASEDLTEAFF.

The V and J genes are TRBV5-6 and TRBJ1-1; D call uncertain. The V gene's germline CDR1 is SGHDT and CDR2 YYEEEE. The CDR3 spans 14 residues. Trimming cost V 4 bases and J 0 bases, with 10 bases left between them. This CDR3 is CASSRRRMNTEAFF. The CDR3 coding sequence is TGTGCCAGCAGCCGGAGGCGGATGAACACTGAAGCTTTCTTT.

Only a few counts were recorded for this clone. The chain has TRBV10-3 and TRBJ2-1; TRBD2 agrees at 8 bases. V gave up 6 bases and J gave up 8 bases; unmatched junction bases: 12. From germline, CDR1 is ENHRY and CDR2 SYGVKD. This CDR3 spans 15 amino acids. As DNA, the CDR3 is TGTGCCATCAGATTGAGCGGGGGAGGCAACGATGAGCAGTTCTTC. Residues: CAIRLSGGGNDEQFF.

The chain recombines TRBV19 with TRBJ2-1, with 11 bases fitting TRBD2. The CDR3 is made up of 16 amino acids. Per germline, CDR1 LNHDA and CDR2 SQIVND (reference sequence). V shed 3 bases and J 3 bases; nucleotides not matched to a gene: 4. Here the CDR3 reads CASSMDSGGGYNEQFF. CDR3 nucleotide sequence: TGTGCCAGTAGTATGGATAGCGGGGGGGGCTACAATGAGCAGTTCTTC.

The V call is TRBV30, the J call TRBJ2-7; D gene uncertain. Germline loops: CDR1 GTSNPN, CDR2 SVGIG (reference sequence). This CDR3 spans 13 amino acids. V shed 5 bases and J shed 7 bases, with 18 bases lying between them. This chain's CDR3 is CAWGPRPFAEQYF. The DNA of the CDR3 is TGTGCCTGGGGGCCCCGGCCGTTCGCTGAGCAGTACTTC.

The rearrangement uses TRBV9 and TRBJ2-7; 9 nucleotides match TRBD1. Germline CDR1 is SGDLS and CDR2 is YYNGEE. With V trimmed by 0 bases and J by 5 bases, 6 bases remained unmatched. The CDR3 consists of 15 residues. The CDR3: CASSVEGTGFHEQYF. DNA for the CDR3: TGTGCCAGCAGCGTAGAAGGGACAGGGTTTCACGAGCAGTACTTC.

The V and J genes are TRBV5-1 and TRBJ2-6; D call uncertain. V was pared by 1 base and J by 2 bases, with 16 bases between. CDR1 is SGHRS, CDR2 YFSETQ, per germline. This CDR3 region has 18 residues. The CDR3 sequence is CASSLLAMGIAGANVLTF. CDR3 bases: TGCGCCAGCAGCTTGTTAGCTATGGGGATAGCTGGGGCCAACGTCCTGACTTTC.

This clone was counted a single time. This sequence joins TRBV6-5 and TRBJ2-2; D ambiguous. Germline assignment: CDR1 MNHEY and CDR2 SVGAGI. The CDR3 totals 13 residues. V lost 6 bases and J 7 bases, leaving 12 bases between the germline ends. The CDR3 nucleotides are TGTGCCAGCAGACCCCCTGTCTTCGGGGAGCTGTTTTTT. Translated: CASRPPVFGELFF.

The J gene is TRBJ1-1, the V gene TRBV6-4, with D possibly TRBD1 on 5 matching bases. The CDR3 runs 15 residues. V was cut by 6 bases and J by 4 bases, with 18 bases left in between. The germline V gene encodes CDR1 MRHNA and CDR2 SNTAGT. CDR3 bases: TGTGCCAGCAGCCTGACGTCAGGGTCTAGCACTGAAGCTTTCTTT. It codes for CASSLTSGSSTEAFF.

This sequence joins TRBV6-5 and TRBJ1-1, with TRBD1 matching over 10 bases. Germline loops: CDR1 MNHEY, CDR2 SVGAGI. J gave up 6 bases and V 5 bases, and 9 bases lay outside the gene matches. This CDR3 has 15 residues. The CDR3 nucleotides are TGTGCCAGCAGTCCCGGGACAGGGGTTGTTCCTGAAGCTTTCTTT. This sequence encodes CASSPGTGVVPEAFF.

J is TRBJ2-7 and V is TRBV11-2; no firm D call. Germline V lookup: CDR1 SGHAT, CDR2 FQNNGV. The CDR3 has 13 amino acids. Trimming shortened V by 0 bases and J by 6 bases, and 9 bases separated the two germline ends. The CDR3 sequence: CASSLEGYSEQYF. For the CDR3, the DNA is TGTGCCAGCAGCTTAGAAGGGTACAGCGAGCAGTACTTC. The variable domain in full, completed from reference TRBV11-2 and TRBJ2-7, reads EAGVAQSPRYKIIEKRQSVAFWCNPISGHATLYWYQQILGQGPKLLIQFQNNGVVDDSQLPKDRFSAERLKGVDSTLKIQPAKLEDSAVYLCASSLEGYSEQYFGPGTRLTVT.

The chain joins TRBV18 to TRBJ2-2; TRBD1 might be the D (6 bases). V dropped 3 bases and J dropped 6 bases, with 11 bases sitting between them. The length of the CDR3 is 14 residues. Per the germline V gene, CDR1 is KGHSH and CDR2 is LQKENI. CDR3 sequence reads: CASSPVQGAGELFF. DNA for the CDR3: TGTGCCAGCTCACCCGTACAGGGAGCCGGGGAGCTGTTTTTT.

The rearrangement uses TRBV6-4 and TRBJ1-5; D perhaps matches TRBD1 (6 bases). With 2 bases removed from V and 2 bases from J, the gap between germline ends came to 10 bases. Per germline, CDR1 MRHNA and CDR2 SNTAGT. There are 15 residues in the CDR3. The CDR3 sequence: CASSDLRGRNQPQHF. The DNA of the CDR3 is TGTGCCAGCAGTGACCTCAGGGGACGCAATCAGCCCCAGCATTTT.

This sequence joins TRBV20-1 and TRBJ1-5; D is unclear. The CDR3 runs 8 residues. Germline V CDR1 and CDR2: DFQATT, SNEGSKA (reference sequence). The CDR3: CRKSAQHF. CDR3 DNA sequence: TGCAGGAAGTCAGCCCAGCATTTT.

The chain employs TRBV10-3 and TRBJ2-3, with D perhaps matching TRBD1 (5 bases). V shed 4 bases and J shed 0 bases, with 8 bases lying between them. CDR3 size: 14 residues. Per germline, CDR1 ENHRY and CDR2 SYGVKD. The CDR3 sequence is CAISAGASTDTQYF. As DNA, the CDR3 is TGTGCCATCAGTGCTGGGGCTAGCACAGATACGCAGTATTTT.

The chain has TRBV3-1 (or the pseudogene TRBV3-2) and TRBJ1-1, with D hard to call. In germline, CDR1 is LGHDT, CDR2 YNNKEL (reference sequence). V gave up 5 bases and J gave up 7 bases, with 11 bases separating them. The CDR3 contains 12 residues. The DNA of the CDR3 is TGTGCCAGCAGCTTCCTGGGCCTTGAAGCTTTCTTT. Translation gives CASSFLGLEAFF.

The CDR3 coding sequence is TGTGCCAGCCAATCGACAGTAGCCAAAAACATTCAGTACTTC. The encoded protein is CASQSTVAKNIQYF. The chain couples TRBV27 to TRBJ2-4, with a weak D call TRBD1 (5 bases). Looked up from germline, CDR1 is MNHEY and CDR2 is SMNVEV (reference sequence). Trimming pared 8 bases from V and 0 bases from J, leaving 11 bases between. The CDR3 runs 14 residues.